Following are 13 T cell receptor beta chains from one sample sequenced in a study of cytomegalovirus exposure and HLA in healthy donors. Primers: 60 Vbeta forward and 13 Jbeta reverse. The repertoire was sequenced with immunoSEQ multiplex PCR; TCRdb's copy has only in-frame clones and lacks some. The sample lists fewer than 120,000 clones; about 80% were seen once. The sequencing input was PBMCs. The receptors originated from a man younger than 45 in good health and CMV-seropositive.

This clone was observed once. This sequence joins TRBV5-1 and TRBJ2-3; 16 nucleotides agree with TRBD2. This CDR3 region has 16 residues. Germline CDR1 SGHRS, CDR2 YFSETQ. The junction had 2 bases not matched to a gene; V was cut back by 3 bases and J by 4 bases. CDR3 DNA: TGCGCCAGCAGCTCCGGGACTAGCGGGGGGGCAGATACGCAGTATTTT. Its translation is CASSSGTSGGADTQYF.

This clone was recorded once. The rearrangement uses TRBV7-9 and TRBJ1-4, with 7 nucleotides matching TRBD1. Germline assignment: CDR1 SEHNR and CDR2 FQNEAQ (reference sequence). Losses at the gene ends were 4 bases for V and 1 base for J; bases not matched to a gene: 6. CDR3 length: 16 residues. The CDR3 region has the DNA TGTGCCAGCAGCTCCCCTCGACAGGGAACTAATGAAAAACTGTTTTTT. The encoded protein is CASSSPRQGTNEKLFF.

The V call is TRBV7-9, the J call TRBJ2-7; a possible D gene is TRBD2 (5 bases). CDR1 and CDR2 (germline): SEHNR, FQNEAQ (reference sequence). Trimming stripped 5 bases from V and 7 bases from J, with 9 bases between. The CDR3 is 11 residues long. The CDR3 protein is CASSLSGEQYF. Here the CDR3 DNA reads TGTGCCAGCAGCCTCTCGGGGGAGCAGTACTTC.

The genes are TRBV4-3 and TRBJ1-5, with D uncertain. Germline V gene data show CDR1 as LGHNA and CDR2 as YSLEER. The CDR3 loop spans 14 amino acids. The germline V and J ends were trimmed by 4 bases and 7 bases, with 14 bases remaining between them. The CDR3 loop is CASSLTTVEQPQHF. For the CDR3, the DNA is TGCGCCAGCAGCCTGACAACGGTTGAGCAGCCCCAGCATTTT.

This clone was seen more than once but under ten times. The chain carries TRBV9 and TRBJ2-7, with 7 bases that match TRBD2. Per the germline V gene, CDR1 is SGDLS and CDR2 is YYNGEE. V gave up 0 bases and J gave up 7 bases; unmatched junction bases: 19. The CDR3 contains 18 residues. CDR3 nucleotide sequence: TGTGCCAGCAGCGTAGGGGGGGAGGGAACCACCAGCAGCCGGGAGCAGTACTTC. Amino acids: CASSVGGEGTTSSREQYF.

In its sample, this clone was seen once. The chain employs TRBV5-1 and TRBJ2-6; tentative D call: TRBD1 (6 bases). This CDR3 has 19 amino acids. V was pared by 6 bases and J by 4 bases, with 26 bases between. Germline V lookup: CDR1 SGHRS, CDR2 YFSETQ. CDR3 nucleotide sequence: TGCGCCAGCAACCCGGCTGGTACAGGGTTGAGGGAGGGGGCCAACGTCCTGACTTTC. It encodes CASNPAGTGLREGANVLTF.

The V gene is TRBV28, the J gene TRBJ2-5; TRBD1 matches at 7 bases. After removal of 5 bases from V and 3 bases from J, the junction contained 6 bases not matched to a gene. Germline V gene lookup returns CDR1 MDHEN and CDR2 SYDVKM. The length of the CDR3 is 14 residues. The CDR3 DNA is TGTGCCAGCAGTCGCCCGGGACAGAAAGAGACCCAGTACTTC. Amino acids: CASSRPGQKETQYF.

This clone was found once. The chain links TRBV5-5 to TRBJ2-7; weak D call: TRBD1 (6 bases). Germline assignment: CDR1 SGHKS and CDR2 YYEKEE (reference sequence). Between the trimmed V and J ends, which lost 2 bases and 3 bases, there was a span of 9 bases. This CDR3 has 13 residues. Here the CDR3 DNA reads TGTGCCAGCAGCTTAGGACAGATCTACGAGCAGTACTTC. Protein: CASSLGQIYEQYF. The full variable domain, in which reference TRBV5-5 and TRBJ2-7 provide the parts outside the CDR3, is DAGVTQSPTHLIKTRGQQVTLRCSPISGHKSVSWYQQVLGQGPQFIFQYYEKEERGRGNFPDRFSARQFPNYSSELNVNALLLGDSALYLCASSLGQIYEQYFGPGTRLTVT.

The chain has TRBV6-1 and TRBJ2-1; D possibly corresponds to TRBD1 (5 bases). In germline, CDR1 is MNHNS, CDR2 SASEGT. Trimming shortened V by 4 bases and J by 4 bases, and 23 bases separated the two germline ends. This CDR3 has 18 residues. CDR3 region: CASSGIDKQGKEYNEQFF. The CDR3, as DNA: TGTGCCAGCAGTGGGATTGACAAGCAGGGAAAGGAATACAATGAGCAGTTCTTC.

This clone was observed once. J is TRBJ2-3 and V is TRBV27; 7 nucleotides agree with TRBD1. This CDR3 has 17 residues. The V segment lost 5 bases and the J segment 1 base; nucleotides outside the gene matches: 12. Germline V gives CDR1 MNHEY, CDR2 SMNVEV (reference sequence). CDR3 nucleotides: TGTGCCAGCAGTCCCTTACAGGGGCAGGCGGGCACAGATACGCAGTATTTT. This encodes CASSPLQGQAGTDTQYF.

V gene TRBV27 combines with J gene TRBJ2-5; TRBD1 is a possible D gene (6 bases). Germline CDR1 MNHEY, CDR2 SMNVEV (reference sequence). V lost 1 base and J lost 2, with 11 bases in between. CDR3 length: 15 amino acids. The CDR3: CASSLWAGDQETQYF. DNA of the CDR3: TGTGCCAGCAGTTTATGGGCAGGGGATCAAGAGACCCAGTACTTC.

This clone was observed once. The chain joins TRBV11-3 to TRBJ1-6, with 7 bases that match TRBD1. From germline, CDR1 is SGHNT and CDR2 YENEEA. V dropped 4 bases and J dropped 2; count of bases not matched to a gene: 5. The CDR3 is 16 residues long. The CDR3, as DNA: TGTGCCAGCAGCTCTCAGGGGGACACCTATAATTCACCCCTCCACTTT. Its translation is CASSSQGDTYNSPLHF.

This CDR3 is CASSRTGGEQPQHF. DNA for the CDR3: TGTGCCAGCTCAAGGACAGGGGGCGAGCAGCCCCAGCATTTT. The chain couples TRBV18 to TRBJ1-5, with 11 bases that match TRBD1. The CDR3 has 14 residues. Germline assignment: CDR1 KGHSH and CDR2 LQKENI. V dropped 5 bases and J dropped 7; count of bases not matched to a gene: 4.